Below, one T cell receptor beta chain is given with its context. The sample is drawn from a study of control samples from healthy donors and cancer patients. The table came from immunoSEQ multiplex PCR; TCRdb's copy has only in-frame clones and leaves some out. The repertoire holds some 64,000 clones, with 90% as singletons. The CDR3 contains 17 residues. Germline V gene sequence: CDR1 SEHNR, CDR2 FQNEAQ (reference sequence). V gave up 5 bases and J gave up 3 bases; unmatched junction bases: 11. Source material: PBMCs. This TCR was recovered from a woman between 50 and 59 years old with colorectal cancer. The gene calls are TRBV7-9 and TRBJ2-2; the match to TRBD2 covers 8 bases. CDR3 protein: CASSETVGLGDTGELFF. The CDR3 bases are TGTGCCAGCAGCGAAACGGTGGGACTAGGGGACACCGGGGAGCTGTTTTTT.